This TCR beta chain was sequenced for a study of blood T cell repertoires in COVID-19. Overall study context: Nucleic acid was either cDNA or gDNA, and it came from T cells, B-cell-depleted T cells, or PBMCs.

All enrollees were roughly 18 to 95 years old and from 20 to 25 US areas. Participants were placed into cohorts based on the clinical history they reported. Cohort 3 recovered donors had two negative PCRs, clearance, or symptom resolution. The germline V and J ends were trimmed by 5 bases and 3 bases, with 8 bases remaining between them. There are 12 residues in the CDR3. Germline V gives CDR1 MNHEY, CDR2 SVGAGI. Sequencing used immunoSEQ multiplex PCR; TCRdb keeps in-frame clones, though not all of them. This table has 390,000 or so clones, under 85% appearing once. Sequenced material: PBMCs or T cells enriched from blood (not recorded which). The sequence was collected from a woman aged 50 to 60 who had recovered from COVID-19. The chain uses TRBV6-5 and TRBJ2-7; D remains unclear. DNA for the CDR3: TGTGCCAGCAGTCCCGAGCGCTACGAGCAGTACTTC. Translating gives CASSPERYEQYF.